This TCR beta chain comes out of a study of blood T cell repertoires in COVID-19. Original data processing: Amplification with reference gene primers provided the estimates of nucleated cell counts. Using immunoSEQ multiplex PCR, the repertoire was profiled, and TCRdb retains in-frame clones only, with some absent. That table is the source of V, J and clone size, and D and trimming were worked out from the DNA. Here the sample spans 95,000 to 150,000 clones, roughly 80% being singletons. Deletions cut 3 bases from V and 8 bases from J, with 14 bases between. The CDR3 is 14 residues long. Germline CDR1 is MDHEN and CDR2 is SYDVKM.

Sequenced input: peripheral blood. The receptor was derived from a human donor in a cohort sampled during active COVID-19. This chain connects TRBV28 to TRBJ1-5, with D tentatively TRBD1 (6 bases). CDR3 DNA sequence: TGTGCCAGCAGTTTTATAGGGGGTTACGAGCCCCAGCATTTT. Translation gives CASSFIGGYEPQHF.